This T cell receptor (beta chain) was captured by sequencing in a study of cytomegalovirus exposure and HLA in healthy donors. Turning to this clone: The antigen remains undetermined.

In the PCR, 60 Vbeta and 13 Jbeta primers were used. Profiled with immunoSEQ multiplex PCR; TCRdb holds only in-frame clones, not every one. The data show tens of thousands of clones, 77% seen once. V was shortened by 6 bases and J by 4 bases, with 9 bases between the two germline ends. Germline CDR1 is SGHTA and CDR2 is FQGNSA. The CDR3 spans 12 residues. Study-level findings and limits: Among immune exposure information, only CMV serostatus was available.

Those who donated were healthy bone marrow donors. The receptor was derived from a man in his fifties or sixties in good health and CMV-seropositive. J is TRBJ1-2 and V is TRBV7-2, with unresolved D. Sequenced input: PBMCs. CDR3 loop: CASRSGSYGYTF. The CDR3, as DNA: TGTGCCAGCAGGTCTGGTAGCTATGGCTACACCTTC.